Each of the 9 T cell receptor beta chains below was sequenced from the same sample in a study of immune evolution from preneoplasia to lung adenocarcinoma. Only in-frame clones appear in the TCRdb table, and some are missing; sequencing was by immunoSEQ multiplex PCR. The sample includes 7,500 to 9,500 clones, around 85% of them seen just once. The specimen was FFPE invasive lung adenocarcinoma tissue. The receptor set was obtained from a person aged 50-69 years with lung adenocarcinoma.

This clone was seen only a few times. This chain uses TRBV29-1 with TRBJ1-2, with D perhaps matching TRBD1 (5 bases). The CDR3 totals 12 residues. V lost 1 base to trimming and J lost 5 bases, with 8 bases between them. Germline values: CDR1 SQVTM, CDR2 ANQGSEA. CDR3 DNA: TGCAGCGTTGAAGTTGGGGGTTATGGCTACACCTTC. Its protein is CSVEVGGYGYTF.

V gene TRBV7-9 combines with J gene TRBJ2-1, with D possibly TRBD1 on 5 matching bases. V lost 2 bases to trimming and J lost 7 bases, with 21 bases between them. Germline lookup yields CDR1 SEHNR and CDR2 FQNEAQ (reference sequence). The CDR3 runs 17 residues. In DNA, the CDR3 is TGTGCCAGCAGCTTAAGGGGTCGTAGGGCTTATCTAAATGAGCAGTTCTTC. As protein: CASSLRGRRAYLNEQFF.

The V gene is TRBV28, the J gene TRBJ1-2; 8 bases are a match to TRBD1. Germline CDR1 reads MDHEN; CDR2 reads SYDVKM. With 6 bases clipped from V and 6 bases from J, the junction kept 15 bases outside the gene matches. The CDR3 runs to 16 residues. CDR3 amino acids: CASRGVMSGGADGYTF. CDR3 nucleotide sequence: TGTGCCAGCAGGGGGGTAATGTCAGGGGGCGCGGATGGCTACACCTTC.

The V call is TRBV7-2, the J call TRBJ2-1, with 11 bases aligning to TRBD1. The germline CDR1 and CDR2 sequences are SGHTA and FQGNSA. Trimming at V came to 5 bases and at J to 4 bases, leaving 7 bases not matched to a gene. The CDR3 has 16 residues. The CDR3 loop is CASSKSGTGGYNEQFF. Written as DNA, the CDR3 is TGTGCCAGCAGCAAGTCCGGGACAGGGGGTTACAATGAGCAGTTCTTC.

The rearrangement joins TRBV10-3 to TRBJ1-4, with TRBD1 identical over 8 bases. J gave up 4 bases and V 10 bases, and 5 bases lay outside the gene matches. The CDR3 has 13 residues. Germline V gene lookup returns CDR1 ENHRY and CDR2 SYGVKD. The CDR3 here is CASQDRVNEKLFF. The DNA for the CDR3 is TGTGCCAGCCAGGACAGGGTTAATGAAAAACTGTTTTTT.

V usage is TRBV10-3 and J usage is TRBJ1-3; D unclear. V lost 1 base and J 2 bases, leaving 6 bases between the germline ends. CDR1 is ENHRY and CDR2 is SYGVKD in the germline V gene. The CDR3 extends over 14 amino acids. In nucleotides, the CDR3 is TGTGCCATCAGTGAGTTTCTTACTGGAAACACCATATATTTT. Its translation: CAISEFLTGNTIYF.

The chain combines TRBV20-1 with TRBJ1-2, with D uncertain. This CDR3 is built from 10 residues. CDR1 and CDR2 from the germline V gene are DFQATT and SNEGSKA (reference sequence). CDR3 protein: CSVRAGGYTF. The CDR3 bases are TGCAGCGTTAGGGCAGGTGGCTACACCTTC.

The gene calls are TRBV28 and TRBJ2-1; tentatively, D is TRBD2 (6 bases). The CDR3 is 14 amino acids. V was trimmed by 7 bases and J by 3 bases, leaving 13 bases between them. The V gene's germline CDR1 is MDHEN and CDR2 SYDVKM. CDR3 protein: CASKSGGNYNEQFF. CDR3 in DNA: TGTGCCAGCAAGAGCGGAGGGAACTACAATGAGCAGTTCTTC.

The rearrangement joins TRBV7-9 to TRBJ2-2; 8 nucleotides line up with TRBD1. V was pared by 5 bases and J by 1 base, with 3 bases of the junction left unmatched. In germline, CDR1 is SEHNR, CDR2 FQNEAQ (reference sequence). The CDR3 covers 15 residues. For the CDR3, the DNA is TGTGCCAGCAGCCCGGGGACAGGGAACACCGGGGAGCTGTTTTTT. This sequence encodes CASSPGTGNTGELFF.